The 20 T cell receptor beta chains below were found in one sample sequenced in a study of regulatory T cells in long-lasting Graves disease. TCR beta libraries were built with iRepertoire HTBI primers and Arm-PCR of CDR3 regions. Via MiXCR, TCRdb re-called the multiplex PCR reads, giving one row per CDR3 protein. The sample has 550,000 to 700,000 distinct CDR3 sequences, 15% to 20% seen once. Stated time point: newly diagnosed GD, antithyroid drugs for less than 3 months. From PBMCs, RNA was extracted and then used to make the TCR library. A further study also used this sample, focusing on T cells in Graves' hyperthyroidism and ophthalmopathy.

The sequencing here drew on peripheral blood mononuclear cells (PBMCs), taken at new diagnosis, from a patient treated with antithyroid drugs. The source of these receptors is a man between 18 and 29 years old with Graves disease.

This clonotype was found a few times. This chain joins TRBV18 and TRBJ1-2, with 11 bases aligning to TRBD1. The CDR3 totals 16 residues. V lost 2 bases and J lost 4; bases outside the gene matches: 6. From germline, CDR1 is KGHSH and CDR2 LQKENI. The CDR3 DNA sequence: TGTGCCAGCTCACCATCCTCGGACAGGGGGCCCTATGGCTACACCTTC. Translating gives CASSPSSDRGPYGYTF. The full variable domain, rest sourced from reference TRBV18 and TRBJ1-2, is NAGVMQNPRHLVRRRGQEARLRCSPMKGHSHVYWYRQLPEEGLKFMVYLQKENIIDESGMPKERFSAEFPKEGPSILRIQQVVRGDSAAYFCASSPSSDRGPYGYTFGSGTRLTVV.

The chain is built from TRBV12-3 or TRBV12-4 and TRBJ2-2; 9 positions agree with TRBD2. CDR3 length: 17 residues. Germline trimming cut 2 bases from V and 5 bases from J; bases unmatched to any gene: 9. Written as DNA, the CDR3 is TGTGCCAGCAGTTTATTCGACCTAGCGGGACAAACCGGGGAGCTGTTTTTT. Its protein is CASSLFDLAGQTGELFF.

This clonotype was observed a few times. The CDR3 reads CASSFQTSGLYNEQFF. CDR3 nucleotide sequence: TGTGCCAGCAGCTTCCAGACTAGCGGACTATACAATGAGCAGTTCTTC. The chain has TRBV7-8 and TRBJ2-1, with TRBD2 matching over 9 bases. The length of the CDR3 is 16 residues. The germline V gene encodes CDR1 SGHVS and CDR2 FQNEAQ. Losses at the gene ends were 3 bases for V and 4 bases for J; bases not matched to a gene: 7.

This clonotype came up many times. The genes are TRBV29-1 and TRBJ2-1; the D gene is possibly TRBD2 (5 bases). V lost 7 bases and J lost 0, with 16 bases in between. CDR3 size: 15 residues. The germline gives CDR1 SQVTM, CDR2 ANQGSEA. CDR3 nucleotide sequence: TGCAGCGCCGCTGGACTCCCGAGCTCCTACAATGAGCAGTTCTTC. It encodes CSAAGLPSSYNEQFF.

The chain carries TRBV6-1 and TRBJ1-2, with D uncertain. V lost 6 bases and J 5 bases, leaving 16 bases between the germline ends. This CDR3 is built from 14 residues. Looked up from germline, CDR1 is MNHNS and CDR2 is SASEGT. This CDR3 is CASRPTLMGYGYTF. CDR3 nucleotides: TGTGCCAGCAGGCCCACGCTCATGGGGTATGGCTACACCTTC.

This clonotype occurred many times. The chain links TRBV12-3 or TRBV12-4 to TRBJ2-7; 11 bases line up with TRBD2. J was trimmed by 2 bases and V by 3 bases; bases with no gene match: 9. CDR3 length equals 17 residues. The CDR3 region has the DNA TGTGCCAGCAGTTTCGGACTAGCGGGTGCTAGAACCTACGAGCAGTACTTC. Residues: CASSFGLAGARTYEQYF.

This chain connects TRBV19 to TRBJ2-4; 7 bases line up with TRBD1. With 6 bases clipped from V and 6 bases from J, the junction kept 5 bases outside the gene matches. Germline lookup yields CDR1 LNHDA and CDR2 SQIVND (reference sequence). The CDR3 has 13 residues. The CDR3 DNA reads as TGTGCCAGTAGGGAACAGGGGTCAAACATTCAGTACTTC. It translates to CASREQGSNIQYF.

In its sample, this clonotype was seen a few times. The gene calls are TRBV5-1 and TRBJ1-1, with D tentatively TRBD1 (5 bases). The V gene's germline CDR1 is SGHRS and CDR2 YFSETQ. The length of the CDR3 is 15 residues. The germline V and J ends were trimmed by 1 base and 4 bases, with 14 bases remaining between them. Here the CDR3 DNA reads TGCGCCAGCAGCTTGCAAGGACAAGGGGTCACTGAAGCTTTCTTT. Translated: CASSLQGQGVTEAFF.

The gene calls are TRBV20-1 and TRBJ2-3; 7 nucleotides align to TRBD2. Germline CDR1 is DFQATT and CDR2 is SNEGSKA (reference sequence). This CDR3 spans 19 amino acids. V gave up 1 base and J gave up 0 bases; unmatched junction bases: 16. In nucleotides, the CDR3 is TGCAGTGCTAGAGGAAGTCAATCCCAGCGGGGCAGTAGCACAGATACGCAGTATTTT. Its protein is CSARGSQSQRGSSTDTQYF.

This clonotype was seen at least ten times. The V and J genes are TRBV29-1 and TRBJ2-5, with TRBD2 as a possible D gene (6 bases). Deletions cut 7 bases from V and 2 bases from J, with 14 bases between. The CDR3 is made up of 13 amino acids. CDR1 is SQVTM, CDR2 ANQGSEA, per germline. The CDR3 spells CSAYSAGQETQYF. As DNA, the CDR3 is TGCAGCGCTTACAGCGCGGGACAAGAGACCCAGTACTTC. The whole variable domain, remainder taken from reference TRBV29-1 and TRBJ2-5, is SAVISQKPSRDICQRGTSLTIQCQVDSQVTMMFWYRQQPGQSLTLIATANQGSEATYESGFVIDKFPISRPNLTFSTLTVSNMSPEDSSIYLCSAYSAGQETQYFGPGTRLLVL.

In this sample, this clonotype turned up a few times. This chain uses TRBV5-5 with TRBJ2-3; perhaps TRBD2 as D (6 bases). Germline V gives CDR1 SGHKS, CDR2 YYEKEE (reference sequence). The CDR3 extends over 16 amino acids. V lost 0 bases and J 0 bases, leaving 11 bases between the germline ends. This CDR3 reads CASSLEWTISTDTQYF. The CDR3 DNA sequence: TGTGCCAGCAGCTTGGAATGGACTATTAGCACAGATACGCAGTATTTT. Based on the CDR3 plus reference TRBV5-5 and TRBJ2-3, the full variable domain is DAGVTQSPTHLIKTRGQQVTLRCSPISGHKSVSWYQQVLGQGPQFIFQYYEKEERGRGNFPDRFSARQFPNYSSELNVNALLLGDSALYLCASSLEWTISTDTQYFGPGTRLTVL.

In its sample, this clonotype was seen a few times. The CDR3 loop reads CASGFSVGTGETYNEQFF. CDR3 in DNA: TGTGCTAGTGGTTTCTCGGTTGGGACAGGGGAGACTTACAATGAGCAGTTCTTC. The V gene is TRBV12-5, the J gene TRBJ2-1, with 10 bases aligning to TRBD1. V gave up 3 bases and J gave up 4 bases; unmatched junction bases: 12. CDR1 LGHNT and CDR2 FRNRAP come from the germline V gene. The length of the CDR3 is 18 residues.

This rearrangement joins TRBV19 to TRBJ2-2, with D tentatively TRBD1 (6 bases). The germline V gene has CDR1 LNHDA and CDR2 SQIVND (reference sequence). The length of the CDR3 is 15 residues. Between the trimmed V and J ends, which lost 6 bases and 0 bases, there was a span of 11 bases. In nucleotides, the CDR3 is TGTGCCAGTAGGGGGGCGGAAACGAACACCGGGGAGCTGTTTTTT. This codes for CASRGAETNTGELFF.

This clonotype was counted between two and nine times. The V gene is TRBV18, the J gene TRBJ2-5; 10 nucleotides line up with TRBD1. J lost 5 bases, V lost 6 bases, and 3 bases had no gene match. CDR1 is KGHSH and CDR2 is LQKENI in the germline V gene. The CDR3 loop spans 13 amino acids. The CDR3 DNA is TGTGCCAGCTCCGGGACAGGGGACGAGACCCAGTACTTC. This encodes CASSGTGDETQYF.

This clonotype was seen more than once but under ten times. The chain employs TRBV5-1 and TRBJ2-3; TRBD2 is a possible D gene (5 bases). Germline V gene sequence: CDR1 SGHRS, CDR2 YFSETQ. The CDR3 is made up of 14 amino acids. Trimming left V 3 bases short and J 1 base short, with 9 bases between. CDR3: CASSWDSGTDTQYF. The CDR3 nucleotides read TGCGCCAGCAGCTGGGATAGCGGCACAGATACGCAGTATTTT.

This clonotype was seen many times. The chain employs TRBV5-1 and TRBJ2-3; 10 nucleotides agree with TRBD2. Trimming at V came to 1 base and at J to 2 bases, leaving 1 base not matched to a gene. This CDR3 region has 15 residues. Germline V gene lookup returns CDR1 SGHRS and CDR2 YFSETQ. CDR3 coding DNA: TGCGCCAGCAGCTTGACTAGCGGGGACACAGATACGCAGTATTTT. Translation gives CASSLTSGDTDTQYF.

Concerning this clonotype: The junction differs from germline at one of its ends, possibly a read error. This chain's CDR3 is CVSSPPGQAGGYTF. CDR3 sequence (DNA): TGTGTCAGCAGCCCGCCGGGACAGGCGGGTGGCTACACCTTC. The genes are TRBV3-1 and TRBJ1-2; 8 bases fit TRBD1. The CDR3 length is 14 residues. Germline V gene data show CDR1 as LGHDT and CDR2 as YNNKEL (reference sequence).

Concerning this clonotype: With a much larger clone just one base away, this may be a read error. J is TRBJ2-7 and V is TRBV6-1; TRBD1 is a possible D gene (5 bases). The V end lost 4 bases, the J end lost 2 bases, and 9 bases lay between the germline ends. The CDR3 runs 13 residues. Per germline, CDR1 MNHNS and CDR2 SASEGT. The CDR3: CASSVDRPYEQYF. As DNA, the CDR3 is TGTGCCAGCAGTGTAGACAGACCCTACGAGCAGTACTTC.

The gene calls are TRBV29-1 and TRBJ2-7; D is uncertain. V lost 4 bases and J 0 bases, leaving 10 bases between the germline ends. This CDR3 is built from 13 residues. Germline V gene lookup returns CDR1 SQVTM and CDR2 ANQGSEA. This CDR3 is CSVVGRTSYEQYF. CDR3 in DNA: TGCAGCGTTGTAGGCCGGACCTCCTACGAGCAGTACTTC.

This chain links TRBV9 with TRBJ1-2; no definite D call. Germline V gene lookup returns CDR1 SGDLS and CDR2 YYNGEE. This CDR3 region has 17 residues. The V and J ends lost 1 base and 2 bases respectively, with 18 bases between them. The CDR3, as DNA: TGTGCCAGCAGCGTAAATCGGGCCTCGCCAGCGAACTATGGCTACACCTTC. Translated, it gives CASSVNRASPANYGYTF. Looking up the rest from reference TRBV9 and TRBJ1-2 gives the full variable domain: DSGVTQTPKHLITATGQRVTLRCSPRSGDLSVYWYQQSLDQGLQFLIQYYNGEERAKGNILERFSAQQFPDLHSELNLSSLELGDSALYFCASSVNRASPANYGYTFGSGTRLTVV.